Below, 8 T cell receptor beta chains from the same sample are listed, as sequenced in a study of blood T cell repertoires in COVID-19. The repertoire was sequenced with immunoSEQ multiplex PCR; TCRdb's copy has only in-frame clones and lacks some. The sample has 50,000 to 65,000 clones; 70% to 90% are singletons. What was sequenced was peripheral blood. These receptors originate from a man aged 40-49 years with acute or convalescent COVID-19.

CDR3 residues: CASTNRAGLHGYTF. The CDR3 nucleotides are TGTGCCAGCACGAACAGGGCAGGTCTCCATGGCTACACCTTC. This chain joins TRBV27 and TRBJ1-2, with TRBD1 as a possible D gene (6 bases). CDR1 is MNHEY, CDR2 SMNVEV, per germline (reference sequence). With 7 bases removed from V and 6 bases from J, the gap between germline ends came to 18 bases. The CDR3 loop spans 14 amino acids.

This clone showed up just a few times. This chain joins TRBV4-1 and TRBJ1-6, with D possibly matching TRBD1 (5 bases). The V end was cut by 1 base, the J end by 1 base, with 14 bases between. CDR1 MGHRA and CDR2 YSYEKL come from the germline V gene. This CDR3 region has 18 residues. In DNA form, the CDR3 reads TGCGCCAGCAGCCAAGGGGCCGCCCGGGGGTCCTATAATTCACCCCTCCACTTT. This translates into CASSQGAARGSYNSPLHF.

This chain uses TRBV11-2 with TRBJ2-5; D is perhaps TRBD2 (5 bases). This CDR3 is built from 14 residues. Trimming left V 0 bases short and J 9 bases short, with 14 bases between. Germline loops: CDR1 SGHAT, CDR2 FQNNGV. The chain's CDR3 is CASSLDLGVTPQYF. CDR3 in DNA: TGTGCCAGCAGCTTAGATCTCGGGGTCACGCCCCAGTACTTC. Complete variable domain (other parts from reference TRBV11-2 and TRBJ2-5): EAGVAQSPRYKIIEKRQSVAFWCNPISGHATLYWYQQILGQGPKLLIQFQNNGVVDDSQLPKDRFSAERLKGVDSTLKIQPAKLEDSAVYLCASSLDLGVTPQYFGPGTRLLVL.

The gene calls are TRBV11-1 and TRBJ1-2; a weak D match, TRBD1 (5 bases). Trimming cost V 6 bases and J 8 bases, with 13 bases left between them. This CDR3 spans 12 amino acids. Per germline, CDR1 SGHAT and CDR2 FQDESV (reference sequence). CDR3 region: CASSLGGRGYTF. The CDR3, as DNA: TGTGCCAGCAGTCTCGGGGGTCGAGGCTACACCTTC.

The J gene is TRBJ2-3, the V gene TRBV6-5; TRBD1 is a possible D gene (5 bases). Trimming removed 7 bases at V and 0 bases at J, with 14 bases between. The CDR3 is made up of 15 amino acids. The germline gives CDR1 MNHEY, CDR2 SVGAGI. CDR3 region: CASTDSFPSTDTQYF. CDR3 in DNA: TGTGCCAGCACAGACAGCTTCCCTAGCACAGATACGCAGTATTTT.

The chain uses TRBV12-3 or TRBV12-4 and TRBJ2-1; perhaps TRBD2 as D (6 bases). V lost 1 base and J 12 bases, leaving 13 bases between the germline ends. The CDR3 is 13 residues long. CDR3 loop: CASSLEEGSVQFF. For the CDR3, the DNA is TGTGCCAGCAGTTTAGAGGAGGGGTCGGTGCAGTTCTTC.

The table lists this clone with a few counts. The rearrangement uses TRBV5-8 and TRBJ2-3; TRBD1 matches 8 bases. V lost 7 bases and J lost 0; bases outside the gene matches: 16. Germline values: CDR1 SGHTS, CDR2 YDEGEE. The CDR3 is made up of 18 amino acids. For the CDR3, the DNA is TGTGCCAGCCCAAACAACGTACAGGGGGTTACTAGCACAGATACGCAGTATTTT. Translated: CASPNNVQGVTSTDTQYF. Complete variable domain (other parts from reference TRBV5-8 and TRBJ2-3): EAGVTQSPTHLIKTRGQQATLRCSPISGHTSVYWYQQALGLGLQFLLWYDEGEERNRGNFPPRFSGRQFPNYSSELNVNALELEDSALYLCASPNNVQGVTSTDTQYFGPGTRLTVL.

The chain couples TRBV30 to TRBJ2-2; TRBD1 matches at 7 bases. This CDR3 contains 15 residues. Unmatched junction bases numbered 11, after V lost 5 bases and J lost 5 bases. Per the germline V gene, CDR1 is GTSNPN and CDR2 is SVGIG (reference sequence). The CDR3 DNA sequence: TGTGCCTGGGAAACAGGGGCAGGGGTAACCGGGGAGCTGTTTTTT. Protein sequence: CAWETGAGVTGELFF.